This is a list of T cell receptor beta chains from one sample in a study of CD8 T cells in Susac syndrome. TCRdb passed the immunoSEQ multiplex PCR reads through MiXCR, listing each CDR3 protein once. The sample shows about 290,000 distinct CDR3 sequences, 89% of them seen only once. The source material was CD8+ T cells from PBMCs. The origin of the receptors is a human donor with multiple sclerosis. Each CDR3 is given with its conserved first and last residue. Each record gives: J gene, clone size, D gene, V gene, CDR3 DNA, CDR3 protein. A D gene is named only where the DNA matches it firmly. Clone size is not always given. Where it is, it says once, few, many or a class for expanded clones.

TRBJ2-7 NA NA TRBV19 TGTGCCAGTAGTGCCGGGACAAACTCCTACGAGCAGTACTTC CASSAGTNSYEQYF
TRBJ2-6 NA NA TRBV6-5 TGTGCCAGCAGTACTGGCTCTGGGGCCAACGTCCTGACTTTC CASSTGSGANVLTF
TRBJ1-5 NA NA TRBV15 TGTGCCACCAGCAGAGGGGAGACGGAGTATAGCAATCAGCCCCAGCATTTT CATSRGETEYSNQPQHF
TRBJ2-7 NA NA TRBV5-4 TGTGCCAGCAGCTTGATACCAGGGGCCTACGAGCAGTACTTC CASSLIPGAYEQYF
TRBJ1-2 once NA TRBV7-9 TGTGCCAGCAGCTTAGGACAGGTCTACGGCTACACCTTC CASSLGQVYGYTF
TRBJ1-2 NA NA TRBV5-1 TGCGCCAGCAGTGACCAGACCTACTATGGCTACACCTTC CASSDQTYYGYTF
TRBJ2-2 NA NA TRBV20-1 TGCAGTGCTAGAGTAACTGCACTCAACACCGGGGAGCTGTTTTTT CSARVTALNTGELFF
TRBJ2-7 NA NA TRBV19 TGTGCCAGTAGTATCCCCGGGACACCCTCCTACGAGCAGTACTTC CASSIPGTPSYEQYF
TRBJ1-2 once TRBD1 TRBV5-1 TGCGCCAGCAGCTTACCCAATACCGGGACAGGGTTAAGAGGAGACTATGGCTACACCTTC CASSLPNTGTGLRGDYGYTF
TRBJ1-3 NA NA TRBV20-1 TGCAGTGCTAGAGAGCTCCAGGTTCTTGGAAACACCATATATTTT CSARELQVLGNTIYF
TRBJ1-1 NA NA TRBV20-1 TGCAGTGCTAGAGCCGGGGACCGCGGTGAAGCTTTCTTT CSARAGDRGEAFF
TRBJ2-2 NA TRBD2 TRBV5-1 TGCGCCAGCAGCTTGGAGCTGGTTGCGGGAGCGACCGGGGAGCTGTTTTTT CASSLELVAGATGELFF
TRBJ2-1 NA NA TRBV13 TGTGCCAGCAGCTCCCAACTGGGACGGAAATACAATGAGCAGTTCTTC CASSSQLGRKYNEQFF
TRBJ2-1 NA TRBD2 TRBV4-3 TGCGCCAGCAGCATATTAGCCACGACTAGCGGGAGTATCCATGAGCAGTTCTTC CASSILATTSGSIHEQFF
TRBJ1-1 NA NA TRBV18 TGTGCCAGCTCACCGTATACAGGGCACACTGAAGCTTTCTTT CASSPYTGHTEAFF
TRBJ2-4 NA NA TRBV19 TGTGCCAGTAGTATACTAGGGGGGAGTATTATTCAGTACTTC CASSILGGSIIQYF
TRBJ1-2 NA NA TRBV9 TGTGCCAGCAGCGCCAAAGGGGGGAGCACAGGAGGCTACACCTTC CASSAKGGSTGGYTF
TRBJ1-1 once NA TRBV20-1 TGCAGTGCCAGTATGGGGGGCACTGAAGCTTTCTTT CSASMGGTEAFF
TRBJ1-1 once TRBD1 TRBV25-1 TGTGCCAGCAGTGGGGACAGGGTGGGGGACACTGAAGCTTTCTTT CASSGDRVGDTEAFF
TRBJ1-5 NA NA TRBV4-3 TGCGCCAGCAGCCACGTTGTACAGGTCGGCCAGCCCCAGCATTTT CASSHVVQVGQPQHF
TRBJ2-3 NA NA TRBV27 TGTGCCAGCAGTTCTGACTTCCCGATAGGGGATACGCAGTATTTT CASSSDFPIGDTQYF
TRBJ2-2 NA NA TRBV11-1 TGTGCCAAAAGGGAGACGAACACCGGGGAGCTGTTTTTT CAKRETNTGELFF
TRBJ2-7 NA TRBD2 TRBV24-1 TGTGCCACCAGTGATTTACCGGGACTAGTGATCCACGAGCAGTACTTC CATSDLPGLVIHEQYF
TRBJ2-7 once NA TRBV28 TGTGCCAGCAGTACGCCGTGGAGTGGGACTCCCAGTGCTCACTACGAGCAGTACTTC CASSTPWSGTPSAHYEQYF
TRBJ2-1 NA TRBD2 TRBV4-1 TGCGCCAGCAGCCAAGTGGGGGGGTTCGGAAATGAGCAGTTCTTC CASSQVGGFGNEQFF
TRBJ1-5 NA NA TRBV5-1 TGCGCCAGCAGCTTGGAGTCAGGACGTCAGCCCCAGCATTTT CASSLESGRQPQHF
TRBJ2-1 NA TRBD2 TRBV9 TGTGCCAGCAGCGTAGGTCTAGCGGTGGGTGAGCAGTTCTTC CASSVGLAVGEQFF
TRBJ2-7 NA TRBD1 TRBV7-9 TGTGCCAGCAGCGCGGACAGGAACACCTACGAGCAGTACTTC CASSADRNTYEQYF
TRBJ1-4 NA NA TRBV30 TGTGCCTGGAGTGTAGGGAGGGGTACAGGGAGCGAAAAACTGTTTTTT CAWSVGRGTGSEKLFF
TRBJ1-5 NA NA TRBV19 TGTGCTTCACTAGGGCTGGGTCAGCCCCAGCATTTT CASLGLGQPQHF
TRBJ1-5 NA NA TRBV20-1 TGCAGTGCTAGACAGGGTAGTCAGCCCCAGCATTTT CSARQGSQPQHF
TRBJ1-5 NA NA TRBV6-1 TGTGCCAGCAGCGATCTTGGGGGCGGGAGCAATCAGCCCCAGCATTTT CASSDLGGGSNQPQHF
TRBJ2-1 NA NA TRBV19 TGTGCCAGTACGATGGTTGGGGGAAATGAGCAGTTCTTC CASTMVGGNEQFF
TRBJ2-7 NA NA TRBV27 TGTGCCAGCAGTTTCGGCAGGCCCCCCTACGAGCAGTACTTC CASSFGRPPYEQYF
TRBJ2-5 NA NA TRBV5-4 TGTGCCAGCAGCGTCCAGGGGGGCGGTGAGACCCAGTACTTC CASSVQGGGETQYF
TRBJ1-6 NA NA TRBV27 TGTGCCAGCAGTTTATCGGGGGCGTCACCCCTCCACTTT CASSLSGASPLHF
TRBJ1-5 NA NA TRBV6-2/TRBV6-3 TGTGCCAGCAGTTACTCGATGATGGGAAATCAGCCCCAGCATTTT CASSYSMMGNQPQHF
TRBJ2-7 NA TRBD2 TRBV5-1 TGCGCCAGCAGCTGGGGACTAGCGGGAGCTACCTACGAGCAGTACTTC CASSWGLAGATYEQYF
TRBJ1-1 NA NA TRBV7-9 TGTGCCAGCAGCTCCCCGGGGGCGAACACTGAAGCTTTCTTT CASSSPGANTEAFF
TRBJ2-1 once NA TRBV20-1 TGCAGTGCTCGCTACAATGAGCAGTTCTTC CSARYNEQFF
TRBJ2-5 NA NA TRBV27 TGTGCCAGCAGGGGGCAGTATTTACAAGAGACCCAGTACTTC CASRGQYLQETQYF
TRBJ2-3 NA NA TRBV5-1 TGCGCCAGCAGCCCGGACTTAAAATTCGGAGATACGCAGTATTTT CASSPDLKFGDTQYF
TRBJ2-7 once NA TRBV12-3/TRBV12-4 TGTGCCAGCAGTTTAGCGAAGACAGACTACGAGCAGTACTTC CASSLAKTDYEQYF
TRBJ2-2 NA NA TRBV30 TGTGCCTGGAGAGTACCCAGCTTTGGGCTGGATGGAACCGGGGAGCTGTTTTTT CAWRVPSFGLDGTGELFF
TRBJ1-2 NA NA TRBV30 TGTGCCTGGAGTGTATCGGGTGGCTACACCTTC CAWSVSGGYTF
TRBJ2-3 NA TRBD1 TRBV6-5 TGTGCCAGCCAACCGGGACAGGGAGTGTATACGCAGTATTTT CASQPGQGVYTQYF
TRBJ1-1 NA TRBD1 TRBV28 TGTGCCAGCAGTTCCGGGACAGGATTGAACACTGAAGCTTTCTTT CASSSGTGLNTEAFF